This T cell receptor beta chain was documented in a study of blood T cell repertoires in COVID-19. Overall study: The analysed material was cDNA or gDNA that came from T cells, B-cell-depleted T cells, or PBMCs.

In the authors' methods: Using reference gene primer amplification, nucleated cell counts were estimated. Sequencing used immunoSEQ multiplex PCR; TCRdb keeps in-frame clones, though not all of them. Clonal size and the V and J genes are those of that table, whereas D and trimming came from the DNA. This table has 200,000 to 250,000 clones, approximately 90% appearing once. This clone was recorded once. V shed 3 bases and J shed 4 bases, with 9 bases lying between them. Germline V gives CDR1 GTSNPN, CDR2 SVGIG (reference sequence). The CDR3 runs 12 residues. Those enrolled, adults aged about 18 to 89 years, came from roughly 23 US areas. Donors in Cohort 3 who had recovered were those with two negative PCRs, healthcare professional clearance, or resolution of their symptoms.

Sequences were obtained from PBMCs or T cells enriched from blood (not recorded which). This clonotype originated in a man in his thirties or forties who had recovered from COVID-19. The V call is TRBV30, the J call TRBJ1-2, with D possibly TRBD1 on 6 matching bases. The CDR3 nucleotides read TGTGCCTGGAGCCCAGGGGTCTATGGCTACACCTTC. Translating gives CAWSPGVYGYTF.